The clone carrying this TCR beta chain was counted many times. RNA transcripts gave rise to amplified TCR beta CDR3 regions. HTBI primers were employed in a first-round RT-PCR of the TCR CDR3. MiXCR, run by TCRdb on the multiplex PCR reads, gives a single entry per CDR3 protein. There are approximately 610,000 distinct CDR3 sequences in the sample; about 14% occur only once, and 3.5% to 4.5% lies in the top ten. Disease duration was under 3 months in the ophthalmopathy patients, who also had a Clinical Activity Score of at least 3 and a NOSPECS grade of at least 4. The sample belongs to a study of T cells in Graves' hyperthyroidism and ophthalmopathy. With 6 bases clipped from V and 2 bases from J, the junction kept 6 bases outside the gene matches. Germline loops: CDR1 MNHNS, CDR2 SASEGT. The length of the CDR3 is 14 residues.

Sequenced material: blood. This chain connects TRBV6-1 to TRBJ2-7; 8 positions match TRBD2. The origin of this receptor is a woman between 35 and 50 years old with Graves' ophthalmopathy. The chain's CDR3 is CASSVAGPTYEQYF. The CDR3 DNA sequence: TGTGCCAGCAGCGTAGCGGGGCCTACCTACGAGCAGTACTTC.